The clone carrying this TCR beta chain appeared many times. The antigen is not known. The related graft donor's blood sample was taken on the day of bone marrow donation. The record originates from a study of T cells after posttransplantation cyclophosphamide. Per germline, CDR1 MRHNA and CDR2 SNTAGT. J lost 10 bases, V lost 6 bases, and 7 bases had no gene match. This CDR3 contains 14 residues. TCRdb's copy holds only in-frame clones and misses some; the assay was immunoSEQ multiplex PCR. The repertoire consists of 37,000 or so clones, none detected only once. Regarding the study as a whole: TRB clonality was highly associated with recipient CMV seropositivity and reactivation. Tissue-infiltrating T cells from skin or gut overlapped little with blood T cells.

Sequences were obtained from PBMCs. The sequence came from a man younger than 45 in good health and a related stem cell transplant donor. The V call is TRBV6-4, the J call TRBJ1-6; 9 bases map to TRBD1. The CDR3: CASRLDRGTSPLHF. The DNA of the CDR3 is TGTGCCAGCAGACTTGACAGGGGGACGTCACCCCTCCACTTT.